A single sample is the source of the 9 T cell receptor beta chains below, sequenced in a study of cytomegalovirus exposure and HLA in healthy donors. In the PCR, 60 Vbeta and 13 Jbeta primers were used. The table came from immunoSEQ multiplex PCR; TCRdb's copy has only in-frame clones and leaves some out. This sample has under 150,000 clones; around 82% occur once, and the top ten carry 6.2%. Material for sequencing was PBMCs. The receptors derive from a woman between 40 and 55 years old in good health and CMV-seropositive.

This clone was detected a few times. The chain employs TRBV11-2 and TRBJ2-7; weak D call: TRBD1 (6 bases). Trimming took off 1 base at V and 6 bases at J, with 16 bases between the two ends. Looked up from germline, CDR1 is SGHAT and CDR2 is FQNNGV. The CDR3 is 15 amino acids. CDR3 sequence reads: CASSLALTGSSEQYF. DNA for the CDR3: TGTGCCAGCAGCTTAGCACTGACAGGAAGTAGCGAGCAGTACTTC.

The chain carries TRBV5-1 and TRBJ2-1; D may be TRBD2 (6 bases). CDR1 and CDR2 from the germline V gene are SGHRS and YFSETQ. The CDR3 covers 13 residues. Trimming left V 0 bases short and J 9 bases short, with 10 bases between. The CDR3 is CASSLASGLEQFF. In DNA form, the CDR3 reads TGCGCCAGCAGCTTGGCCTCGGGACTTGAGCAGTTCTTC.

V and J are TRBV2 and TRBJ1-4; D is undetermined. The V end lost 11 bases, the J end lost 2 bases, and 15 bases lay between the germline ends. This CDR3 contains 14 residues. The germline CDR1 and CDR2 sequences are SNHLY and FYNNEI. CDR3 region: CAPHETWTNEKLFF. As DNA, the CDR3 is TGTGCCCCCCACGAAACTTGGACTAATGAAAAACTGTTTTTT.

The chain employs TRBV19 and TRBJ2-3; 9 bases agree with TRBD1. The length of the CDR3 is 15 residues. Germline values: CDR1 LNHDA, CDR2 SQIVND (reference sequence). With 7 bases clipped from V and 1 base from J, the junction kept 6 bases outside the gene matches. CDR3 in amino acids: CASKKQGAGTDTQYF. In DNA, the CDR3 is TGTGCCAGTAAAAAACAGGGGGCGGGCACAGATACGCAGTATTTT.

V usage is TRBV19 and J usage is TRBJ2-1; 10 bases map to TRBD2. Trimming cost V 6 bases and J 4 bases; bases outside gene matches: 6. Germline V gives CDR1 LNHDA, CDR2 SQIVND (reference sequence). The CDR3 length is 15 residues. The CDR3 sequence: CASSPLAGSYNEQFF. The CDR3 DNA sequence: TGTGCCAGTAGCCCACTAGCGGGATCTTACAATGAGCAGTTCTTC.

This clone appeared a few times. The chain carries TRBV11-3 and TRBJ2-2; the match to TRBD2 covers 10 bases. With 0 bases clipped from V and 8 bases from J, the junction kept 9 bases outside the gene matches. CDR1 is SGHNT, CDR2 YENEEA, per germline. The CDR3 runs to 17 residues. The CDR3 DNA reads as TGTGCCAGCAGCTTAGATCCCCCCACTAGCGGGACGGGGGAGCTGTTTTTT. Translating it yields CASSLDPPTSGTGELFF.

This chain links TRBV5-1 with TRBJ2-1, with 7 bases fitting TRBD2. J was trimmed by 4 bases and V by 6 bases; bases with no gene match: 7. Per the germline V gene, CDR1 is SGHRS and CDR2 is YFSETQ. The CDR3 has 14 residues. CDR3: CASTGGGLYNEQFF. CDR3 DNA: TGCGCCAGCACGGGGGGAGGCCTTTACAATGAGCAGTTCTTC.

About this clone itself: At one end, the junction sequence differs from germline, possibly due to a read error. This sequence joins TRBV7-9 and TRBJ2-1; 7 nucleotides line up with TRBD1. The germline CDR1 and CDR2 sequences are SEHNR and FQNEAQ (reference sequence). The CDR3 has 14 amino acids. The DNA of the CDR3 is TGTGCCAGCGGCTTTGGGGACAGCACAAATGAGCAGTTCTTC. As protein: CASGFGDSTNEQFF.

The chain has TRBV11-3 and TRBJ2-1; 10 positions match TRBD2. From germline, CDR1 is SGHNT and CDR2 YENEEA. The length of the CDR3 is 15 residues. With 1 base clipped from V and 4 bases from J, the junction kept 1 base outside the gene matches. The CDR3 sequence: CASSLVSGRYNEQFF. For the CDR3, the DNA is TGTGCCAGCAGCTTAGTTAGCGGGAGGTACAATGAGCAGTTCTTC.